Listed here is a single T cell receptor beta chain. Its antigen is unidentified. Assay used: immunoSEQ multiplex PCR; TCRdb lists only in-frame clones, some missing. The sample lists approximately 100,000 clones, just under 95% occurring once. The data derive from a study of siplizumab effects on memory and regulatory T cells. Notes on the study in general: Treatment with siplizumab left mappable alloreactive CD4+ clones averaging approximately 69% Treg-derived, compared with 26.9% in controls. A major contribution to the alloresponse seemed to be made by naive T cells, which seemed more diverse than memory cells.

This receptor was obtained from a human donor in good health. Sequencing input: non-Treg CD4+ T cells sorted from blood.

The CDR3 here is CASSSYRGSTNEKLFF. The CDR3 DNA sequence: TGTGCCAGCAGCTCATACCGGGGCTCAACTAATGAAAAACTGTTTTTT. The V and J genes are TRBV11-2 and TRBJ1-4, with D possibly TRBD1 on 5 matching bases. CDR1 SGHAT and CDR2 FQNNGV come from the germline V gene. This CDR3 has 16 amino acids. V was shortened by 4 bases and J by 0 bases, with 12 bases between the two germline ends. Filled out from reference TRBV11-2 and TRBJ1-4, the complete variable domain reads EAGVAQSPRYKIIEKRQSVAFWCNPISGHATLYWYQQILGQGPKLLIQFQNNGVVDDSQLPKDRFSAERLKGVDSTLKIQPAKLEDSAVYLCASSSYRGSTNEKLFFGSGTQLSVL.